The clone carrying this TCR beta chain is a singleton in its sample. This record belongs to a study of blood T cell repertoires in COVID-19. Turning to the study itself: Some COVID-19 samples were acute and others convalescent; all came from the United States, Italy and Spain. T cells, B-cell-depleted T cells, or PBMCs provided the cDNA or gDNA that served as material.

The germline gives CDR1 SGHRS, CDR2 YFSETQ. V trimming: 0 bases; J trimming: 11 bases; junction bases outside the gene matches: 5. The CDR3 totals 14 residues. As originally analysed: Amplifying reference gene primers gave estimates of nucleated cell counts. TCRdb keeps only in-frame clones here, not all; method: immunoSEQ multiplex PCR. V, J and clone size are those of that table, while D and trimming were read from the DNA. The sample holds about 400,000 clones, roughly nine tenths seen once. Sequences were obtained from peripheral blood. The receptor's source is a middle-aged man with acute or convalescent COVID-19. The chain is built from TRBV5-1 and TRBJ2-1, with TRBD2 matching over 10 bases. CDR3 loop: CASSLVLAGEQQFF. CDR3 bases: TGCGCCAGCAGCTTGGTGCTAGCGGGGGAGCAGCAGTTCTTC.